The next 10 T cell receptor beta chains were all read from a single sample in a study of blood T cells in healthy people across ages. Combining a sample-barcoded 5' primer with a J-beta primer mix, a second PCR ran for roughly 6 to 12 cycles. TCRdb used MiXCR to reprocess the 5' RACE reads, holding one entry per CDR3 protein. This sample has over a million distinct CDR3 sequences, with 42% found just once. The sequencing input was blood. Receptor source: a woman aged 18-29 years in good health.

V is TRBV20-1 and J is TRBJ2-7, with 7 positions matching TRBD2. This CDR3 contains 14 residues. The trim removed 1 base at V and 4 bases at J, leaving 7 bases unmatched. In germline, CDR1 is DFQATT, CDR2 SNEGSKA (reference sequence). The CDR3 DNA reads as TGCAGTGCTAGAGGACGCGGGAGCGTGTACGAGCAGTACTTC. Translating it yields CSARGRGSVYEQYF.

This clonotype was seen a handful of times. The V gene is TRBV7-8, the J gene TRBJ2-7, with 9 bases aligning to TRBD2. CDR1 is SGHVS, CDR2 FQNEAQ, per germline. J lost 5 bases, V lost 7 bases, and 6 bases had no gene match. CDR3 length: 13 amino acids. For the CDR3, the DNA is TGTGCCAGCACCCGAGGACTAGCGAACGAGCAGTACTTC. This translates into CASTRGLANEQYF.

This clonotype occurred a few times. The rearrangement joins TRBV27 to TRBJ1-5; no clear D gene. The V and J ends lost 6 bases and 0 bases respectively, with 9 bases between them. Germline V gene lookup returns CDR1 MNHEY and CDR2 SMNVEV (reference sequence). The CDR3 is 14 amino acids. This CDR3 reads CASRGPYSNQPQHF. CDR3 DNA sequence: TGTGCCAGCAGAGGGCCATATAGCAATCAGCCCCAGCATTTT.

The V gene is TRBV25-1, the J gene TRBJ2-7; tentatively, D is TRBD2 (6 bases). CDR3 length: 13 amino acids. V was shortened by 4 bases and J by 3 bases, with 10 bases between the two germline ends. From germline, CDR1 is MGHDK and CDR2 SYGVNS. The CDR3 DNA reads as TGTGCCAGCAGTGCGCTAGCGTTCTACGAGCAGTACTTC. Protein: CASSALAFYEQYF.

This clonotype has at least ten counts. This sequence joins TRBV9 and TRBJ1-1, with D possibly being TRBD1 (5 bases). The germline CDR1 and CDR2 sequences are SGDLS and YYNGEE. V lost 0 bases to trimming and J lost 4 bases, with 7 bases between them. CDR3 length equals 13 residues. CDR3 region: CASSVGQGTEAFF. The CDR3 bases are TGTGCCAGCAGCGTAGGTCAGGGCACTGAAGCTTTCTTT.

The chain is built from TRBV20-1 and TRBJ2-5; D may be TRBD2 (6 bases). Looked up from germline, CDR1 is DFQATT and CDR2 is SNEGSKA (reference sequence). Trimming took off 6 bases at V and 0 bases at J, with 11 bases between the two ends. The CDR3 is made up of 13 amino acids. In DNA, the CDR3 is TGCAGTGCGACGGCGGGGAACCAAGAGACCCAGTACTTC. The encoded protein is CSATAGNQETQYF.

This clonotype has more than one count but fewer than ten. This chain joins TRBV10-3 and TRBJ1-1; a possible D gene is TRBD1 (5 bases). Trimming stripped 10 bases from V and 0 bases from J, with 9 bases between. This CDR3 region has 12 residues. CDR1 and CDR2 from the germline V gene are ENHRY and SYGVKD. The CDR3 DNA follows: TGTGCCACCACAGGAATGAACACTGAAGCTTTCTTT. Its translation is CATTGMNTEAFF.

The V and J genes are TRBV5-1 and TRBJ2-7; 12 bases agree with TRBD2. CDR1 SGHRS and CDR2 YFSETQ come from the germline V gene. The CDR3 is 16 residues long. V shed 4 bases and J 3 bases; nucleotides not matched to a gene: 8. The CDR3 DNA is TGCGCCAGCAGCGCCAAACTAGCGGGGGGACTCTACGAGCAGTACTTC. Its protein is CASSAKLAGGLYEQYF.

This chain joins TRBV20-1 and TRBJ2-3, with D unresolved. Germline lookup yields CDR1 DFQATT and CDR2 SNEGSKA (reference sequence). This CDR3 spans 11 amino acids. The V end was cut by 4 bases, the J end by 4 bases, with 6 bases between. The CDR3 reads CSAKIADTQYF. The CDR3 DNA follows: TGCAGTGCTAAGATTGCAGATACGCAGTATTTT.

In DNA form, the CDR3 reads TGTGCCAGCAGTGATCTTATCGGGGAGAATGAAAAACTGTTTTTT. Translated: CASSDLIGENEKLFF. The V and J genes are TRBV2 and TRBJ1-4, with unresolved D. V dropped 3 bases and J dropped 5 bases, with 13 bases sitting between them. This CDR3 region has 15 residues. Looked up from germline, CDR1 is SNHLY and CDR2 is FYNNEI.